A single sample is the source of the 18 T cell receptor beta chains below, sequenced in a study of blood T cells in healthy people across ages. It was with a sample-barcoded 5' primer and a J-beta primer mix that a second PCR of roughly 7 to 12 cycles was run. TCRdb re-derived calls from the 5' RACE reads in MiXCR, one entry per CDR3 protein. The sample lists about a million distinct CDR3 sequences; around 54% were seen once. Sequences were obtained from blood. Source of these receptors: a woman aged 55-70 years in good health.

V and J are TRBV7-6 and TRBJ2-1, with D possibly matching TRBD2 (5 bases). The CDR3 sequence is 16 residues long. Trimming took 1 base from V and 0 from J, leaving 10 bases between them. The germline V gene has CDR1 SGHVS and CDR2 FNYEAQ. The CDR3 spells CASSLDGVSSYNEQFF. The CDR3 DNA reads as TGTGCCAGCAGCTTAGACGGGGTGAGCTCCTACAATGAGCAGTTCTTC.

DNA of the CDR3: TGCAGCGTTGAAGATGGAGCTAATGAAAAACTGTTTTTT. Amino acids: CSVEDGANEKLFF. The chain employs TRBV29-1 and TRBJ1-4; D not resolved. With 0 bases removed from V and 3 bases from J, the gap between germline ends came to 5 bases. Germline V gene sequence: CDR1 SQVTM, CDR2 ANQGSEA. This CDR3 has 13 residues.

The chain's CDR3 is CASSGGTSVGDTQYF. The CDR3 DNA is TGCGCCAGCAGCGGAGGGACTAGCGTTGGAGATACGCAGTATTTT. This rearrangement joins TRBV5-1 to TRBJ2-3; 10 bases map to TRBD2. Germline trimming cut 4 bases from V and 5 bases from J; bases unmatched to any gene: 7. The germline V gene encodes CDR1 SGHRS and CDR2 YFSETQ. The CDR3 sequence is 15 residues long.

The chain has TRBV21-1 and TRBJ1-4; the D call of TRBD1 is as the table states it, not checked on the DNA. TRBV21-1 is deemed a pseudogene. The CDR3 sequence is 15 residues long. In DNA, the CDR3 is TGTGCCAGCAGCAATCGGGACAAAGAGGATGAAAAACTGTTTTTT. Protein sequence: CASSNRDKEDEKLFF.

V gene TRBV18 combines with J gene TRBJ2-5; 9 nucleotides agree with TRBD1. The J call may be incorrect, as the DNA end agrees better with TRBJ2-7. This CDR3 has 15 residues. Germline assignment: CDR1 KGHSH and CDR2 LQKENI. The CDR3 region is CASSLLTGGFYEQYF. Here the CDR3 DNA reads TGTGCCAGCTCACTATTGACAGGGGGATTTTACGAGCAGTACTTC.

The chain uses TRBV5-1 and TRBJ2-5; D not certain. Per germline, CDR1 SGHRS and CDR2 YFSETQ. V lost 4 bases and J lost 2, with 6 bases in between. The CDR3 contains 12 residues. CDR3 nucleotides: TGCGCCAGCAGCCGCCTTCAAGAGACCCAGTACTTC. Its protein is CASSRLQETQYF. The whole variable domain, filled in from reference TRBV5-1 and TRBJ2-5, reads KAGVTQTPRYLIKTRGQQVTLSCSPISGHRSVSWYQQTPGQGLQFLFEYFSETQRNKGNFPGRFSGRQFSNSRSEMNVSTLELGDSALYLCASSRLQETQYFGPGTRLLVL.

The chain carries TRBV27 and TRBJ2-4; D is ambiguous. Gene TRBJ2-7 matches the end of the DNA better, so the J call may be wrong. CDR1 is MNHEY and CDR2 is SMNVEV in the germline V gene (reference sequence). This CDR3 contains 12 residues. This chain's CDR3 is CASSSTSGEQYF. CDR3 sequence (DNA): TGTGCCAGCAGTTCTACCTCCGGCGAGCAGTACTTC.

This clonotype was counted only a few times. J is TRBJ2-3 and V is TRBV27; 11 bases are a match to TRBD2. CDR1 and CDR2 from the germline V gene are MNHEY and SMNVEV (reference sequence). The CDR3 is made up of 18 amino acids. V was clipped by 5 bases and J by 1 base; unmatched bases: 11. DNA of the CDR3: TGTGCCAGCAGTAGCAACCGACTAGCGGGATTGGGCACAGATACGCAGTATTTT. Translating it yields CASSSNRLAGLGTDTQYF.

The count of this clonotype is one. The DNA for the CDR3 is TGCAGCGTCACTCAGGGCGGGAACACTGAAGCTTTCTTT. This sequence encodes CSVTQGGNTEAFF. The V call is TRBV29-1, the J call TRBJ1-1; D is perhaps TRBD1 (5 bases). V was clipped by 6 bases and J by 1 base, with 12 bases between them. Germline lookup yields CDR1 SQVTM and CDR2 ANQGSEA. The CDR3 is 13 residues long.

The V gene is TRBV20-1, the J gene TRBJ2-5; D perhaps matches TRBD2 (5 bases). The J call may be mistaken, given a closer DNA end match to TRBJ2-7. CDR1 is DFQATT and CDR2 is SNEGSKA in the germline V gene (reference sequence). This CDR3 region has 16 residues. The CDR3 sequence: CSARPLGGGRSYEQYF. In DNA, the CDR3 is TGCAGTGCTAGACCCTTGGGTGGAGGCCGCTCCTACGAGCAGTACTTC.

V usage is TRBV2 and J usage is TRBJ1-1; tentative D call: TRBD1 (5 bases). The CDR3 runs 17 residues. V lost 6 bases and J lost 0, with 20 bases in between. Germline-derived CDR1 and CDR2 are SNHLY and FYNNEI. The CDR3 here is CASRGETGYYMNTEAFF. The DNA for the CDR3 is TGTGCCAGCAGGGGGGAAACAGGATACTACATGAACACTGAAGCTTTCTTT.

For the CDR3, the DNA is TGCAGCGCTGAGTACAGGGGAAGCACAGATACGCAGTATTTT. Translated, it gives CSAEYRGSTDTQYF. The chain carries TRBV29-1 and TRBJ2-3, with 7 bases aligning to TRBD1. Germline CDR1 and CDR2: SQVTM and ANQGSEA. Trimming took 7 bases from V and 0 from J; bases not matched to a gene: 7. This CDR3 region has 14 residues.

J is TRBJ2-4 and V is TRBV6-5; D may match TRBD1 or TRBD2 (5 bases each). Matching the DNA end better, TRBJ2-7 makes the J call doubtful. The length of the CDR3 is 15 residues. CDR1 is MNHEY and CDR2 is SVGAGI in the germline V gene. CDR3 bases: TGTGCCAGCAGCGGGGCAGCCTCACTTTCTTACGAGCAGTACTTC. Its protein product is CASSGAASLSYEQYF.

The chain couples TRBV4-2 to TRBJ2-5, with 12 bases identical to TRBD1. This CDR3 spans 18 amino acids. Trimming took 2 bases from V and 6 from J; bases not matched to a gene: 13. Germline V lookup: CDR1 LGHNA, CDR2 YNFKEQ. The CDR3 coding sequence is TGTGCCAGCAGCCAATATACCGGGACAGGGGGCGCAGCGCAGACCCAGTACTTC. Its translation: CASSQYTGTGGAAQTQYF.

This chain connects TRBV7-2 to TRBJ2-7; TRBD2 aligns across 8 bases. Trimming cost V 7 bases and J 6 bases; bases outside gene matches: 11. The CDR3 consists of 14 residues. CDR1 and CDR2 (germline): SGHTA, FQGNSA. CDR3 sequence (DNA): TGTGCCAGCACCGAGGGGACTAGGATTGGCGAGCAGTACTTC. Translating gives CASTEGTRIGEQYF.

This clonotype has more than one count but fewer than ten. The V and J genes are TRBV3-1 and TRBJ2-1; D is ambiguous. The CDR3 is 12 amino acids. Trimming pared 4 bases from V and 10 bases from J, leaving 11 bases between. The germline V gene encodes CDR1 LGHDT and CDR2 YNNKEL (reference sequence). The CDR3 DNA sequence: TGTGCCAGCAGCCTTTCACGGTACGAGCAGTTCTTC. Translated, it gives CASSLSRYEQFF.

V and J are TRBV3-1 and TRBJ1-1; D possibly corresponds to TRBD1 (5 bases). Looked up from germline, CDR1 is LGHDT and CDR2 is YNNKEL (reference sequence). The CDR3 totals 15 residues. V was cut by 2 bases and J by 5 bases, with 15 bases left in between. The DNA of the CDR3 is TGTGCCAGCAGCCAAAAGACAGCGGCGGGGACTGAAGCTTTCTTT. Translated, it gives CASSQKTAAGTEAFF.

The rearrangement joins TRBV3-1 to TRBJ1-2; D possibly corresponds to TRBD1 (5 bases). CDR3 length equals 13 residues. Germline-derived CDR1 and CDR2 are LGHDT and YNNKEL (reference sequence). Trimming cost V 4 bases and J 7 bases, with 13 bases left between them. CDR3 sequence: CASSPFSGTGYTF. CDR3 coding DNA: TGTGCCAGCAGCCCATTCTCGGGGACTGGCTACACCTTC.